This T cell receptor (beta chain) was identified during a study of CD8 T cells in ankylosing spondylitis. Regarding the study as a whole: Roughly eight highly homologous variants made up a TCR beta motif, and this motif appeared characteristic of ankylosing spondylitis blood.

The table lists this clonotype with a few counts. Antigen specificity is unknown. TCRdb passed the 5' RACE reads through MiXCR, listing each CDR3 protein once. The table records about 540,000 distinct CDR3 sequences, 10% to 15% of them present only once. The CDR3 consists of 11 residues. The V end lost 8 bases, the J end lost 9 bases, and 11 bases lay between the germline ends. This chain joins TRBV12-3 or TRBV12-4 and TRBJ2-1, with TRBD1 as a possible D gene (5 bases). The receptor was derived from a male donor with ankylosing spondylitis. Sample: blood, either unsorted or a sorted T cell fraction (not recorded which). Here the CDR3 DNA reads TGTGCCAGCCAGGTGGGGCTTGAGCAGTTCTTC. Translation: CASQVGLEQFF.